One T cell receptor beta chain is described in this entry. Thymus tissue was removed during corrective cardiac surgery. This record comes from a study of human thymus T cells. Profiled with immunoSEQ multiplex PCR; TCRdb holds only in-frame clones, not every one. The top ten clones hold 0.02% to 0.03% of a sample with 100,000 to 150,000 clones, about 94% of them seen once. V gave up 0 bases and J gave up 4 bases, with 16 bases separating them. Germline CDR1 is SGHRS and CDR2 is YFSETQ. The CDR3 covers 16 residues. The sequencing sample was made of thymus tissue. The clonotype originates from a boy younger than two with a congenital heart defect but otherwise immunologically healthy. The chain combines TRBV5-1 with TRBJ1-2, with D unresolved. The CDR3 here is CASSLAVPKRPYGYTF. The CDR3 DNA is TGCGCCAGCAGCTTGGCCGTACCCAAACGCCCCTATGGCTACACCTTC.